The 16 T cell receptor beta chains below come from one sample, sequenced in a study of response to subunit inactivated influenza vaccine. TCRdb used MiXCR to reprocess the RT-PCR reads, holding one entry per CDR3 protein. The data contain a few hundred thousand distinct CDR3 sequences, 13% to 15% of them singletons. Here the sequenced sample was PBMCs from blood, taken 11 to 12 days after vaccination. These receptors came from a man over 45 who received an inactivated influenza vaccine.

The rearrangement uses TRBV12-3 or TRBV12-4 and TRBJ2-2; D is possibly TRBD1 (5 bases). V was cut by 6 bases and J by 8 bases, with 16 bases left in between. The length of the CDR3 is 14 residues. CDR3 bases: TGTGCCAGCAGGAGGCAAGGGGTTAGGGGGGAGCTGTTTTTT. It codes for CASRRQGVRGELFF.

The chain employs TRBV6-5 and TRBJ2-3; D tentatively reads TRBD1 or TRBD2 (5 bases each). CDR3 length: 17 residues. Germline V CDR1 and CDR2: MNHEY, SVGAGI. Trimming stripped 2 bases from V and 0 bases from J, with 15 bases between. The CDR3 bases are TGTGCCAGCAGTTACGACGGGACGGCAACTAGCACAGATACGCAGTATTTT. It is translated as CASSYDGTATSTDTQYF.

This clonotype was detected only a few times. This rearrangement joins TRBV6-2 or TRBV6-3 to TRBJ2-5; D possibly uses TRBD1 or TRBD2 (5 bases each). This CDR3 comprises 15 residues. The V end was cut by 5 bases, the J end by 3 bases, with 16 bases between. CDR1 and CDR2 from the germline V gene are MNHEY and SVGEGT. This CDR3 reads CASSPPGTIKETQYF. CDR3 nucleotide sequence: TGTGCCAGCAGTCCCCCCGGGACCATAAAAGAGACCCAGTACTTC.

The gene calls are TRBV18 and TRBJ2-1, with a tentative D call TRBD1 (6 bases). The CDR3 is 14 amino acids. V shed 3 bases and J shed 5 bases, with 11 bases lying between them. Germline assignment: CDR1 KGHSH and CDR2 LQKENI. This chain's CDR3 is CASSPRQDNNEQFF. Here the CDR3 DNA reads TGTGCCAGCTCACCGCGACAGGACAACAATGAGCAGTTCTTC.

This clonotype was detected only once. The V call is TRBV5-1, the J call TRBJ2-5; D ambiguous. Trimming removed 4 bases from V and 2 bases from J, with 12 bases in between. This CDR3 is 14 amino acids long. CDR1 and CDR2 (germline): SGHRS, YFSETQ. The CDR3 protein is CASSLLSPQETQYF. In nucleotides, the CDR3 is TGCGCCAGCAGCCTCCTGTCCCCACAAGAGACCCAGTACTTC.

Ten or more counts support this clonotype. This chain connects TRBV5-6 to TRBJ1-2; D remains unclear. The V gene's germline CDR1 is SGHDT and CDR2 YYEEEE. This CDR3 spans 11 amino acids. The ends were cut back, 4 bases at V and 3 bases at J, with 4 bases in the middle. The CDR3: CASSGDYGYTF. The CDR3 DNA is TGTGCCAGCAGCGGTGACTATGGCTACACCTTC.

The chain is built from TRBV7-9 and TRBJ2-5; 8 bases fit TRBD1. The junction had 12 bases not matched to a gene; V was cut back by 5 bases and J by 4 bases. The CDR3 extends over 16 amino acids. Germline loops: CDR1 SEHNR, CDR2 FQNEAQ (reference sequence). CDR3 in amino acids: CASSPTAGGAGETQYF. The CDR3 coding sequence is TGTGCCAGCAGCCCTACCGCAGGGGGCGCAGGAGAGACCCAGTACTTC.

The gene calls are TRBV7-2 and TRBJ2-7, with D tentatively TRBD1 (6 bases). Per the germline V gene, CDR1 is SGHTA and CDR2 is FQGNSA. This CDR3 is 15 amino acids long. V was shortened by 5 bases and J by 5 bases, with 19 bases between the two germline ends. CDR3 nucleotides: TGTGCCAGCAGCCAGGGGCTCTATCTAAAAGACGAGCAGTACTTC. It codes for CASSQGLYLKDEQYF.

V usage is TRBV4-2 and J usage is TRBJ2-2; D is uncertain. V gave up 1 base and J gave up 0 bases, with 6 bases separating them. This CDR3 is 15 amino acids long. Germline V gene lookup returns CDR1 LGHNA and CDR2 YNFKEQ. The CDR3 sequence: CASSQGHSNTGELFF. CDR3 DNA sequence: TGTGCCAGCAGCCAAGGCCATTCGAACACCGGGGAGCTGTTTTTT.

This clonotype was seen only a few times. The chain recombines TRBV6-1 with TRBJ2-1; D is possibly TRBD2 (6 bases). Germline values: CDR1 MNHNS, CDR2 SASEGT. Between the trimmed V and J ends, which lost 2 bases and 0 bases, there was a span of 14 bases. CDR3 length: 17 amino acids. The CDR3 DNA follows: TGTGCCAGCAGTGAATCGGGACTGATGAGCTCCTACAATGAGCAGTTCTTC. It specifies CASSESGLMSSYNEQFF.

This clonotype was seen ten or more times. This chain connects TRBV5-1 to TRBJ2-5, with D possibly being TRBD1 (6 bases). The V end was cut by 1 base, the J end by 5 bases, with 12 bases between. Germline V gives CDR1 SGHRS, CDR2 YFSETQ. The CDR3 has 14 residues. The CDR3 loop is CASSLTGLGETQYF. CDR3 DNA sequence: TGCGCCAGCAGCTTGACAGGGTTGGGGGAGACCCAGTACTTC.

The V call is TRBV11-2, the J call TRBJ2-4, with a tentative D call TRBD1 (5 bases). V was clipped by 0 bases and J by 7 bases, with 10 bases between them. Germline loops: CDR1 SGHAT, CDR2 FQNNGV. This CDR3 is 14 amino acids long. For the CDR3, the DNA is TGTGCCAGCAGCTTAGACAGGGAAGGTAACATTCAGTACTTC. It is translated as CASSLDREGNIQYF.

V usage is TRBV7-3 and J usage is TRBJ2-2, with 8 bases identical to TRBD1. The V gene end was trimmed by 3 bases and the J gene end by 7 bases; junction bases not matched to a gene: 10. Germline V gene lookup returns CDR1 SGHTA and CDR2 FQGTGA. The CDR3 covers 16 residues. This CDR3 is CASSFAGQGISGELFF. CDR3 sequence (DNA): TGTGCCAGCAGCTTCGCAGGACAGGGTATAAGCGGGGAGCTGTTTTTT. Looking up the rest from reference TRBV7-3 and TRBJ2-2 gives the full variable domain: GAGVSQTPSNKVTEKGKYVELRCDPISGHTALYWYRQSLGQGPEFLIYFQGTGAADDSGLPNDRFFAVRPEGSVSTLKIQRTERGDSAVYLCASSFAGQGISGELFFGEGSRLTVL.

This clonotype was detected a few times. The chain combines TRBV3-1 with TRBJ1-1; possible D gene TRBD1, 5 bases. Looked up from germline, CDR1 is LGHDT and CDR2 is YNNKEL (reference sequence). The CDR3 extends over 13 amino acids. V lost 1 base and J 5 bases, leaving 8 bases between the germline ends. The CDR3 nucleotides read TGTGCCAGCAGCCAAGTGGGGGAAACTGAAGCTTTCTTT. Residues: CASSQVGETEAFF.

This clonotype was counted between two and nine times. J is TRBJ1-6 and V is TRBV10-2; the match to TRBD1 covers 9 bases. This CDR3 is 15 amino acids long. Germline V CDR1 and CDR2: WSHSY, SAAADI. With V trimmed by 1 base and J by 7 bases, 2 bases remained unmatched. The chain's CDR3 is CASSEWGTGNSPLHF. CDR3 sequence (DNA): TGCGCCAGCAGTGAGTGGGGGACAGGGAATTCACCCCTCCACTTT.

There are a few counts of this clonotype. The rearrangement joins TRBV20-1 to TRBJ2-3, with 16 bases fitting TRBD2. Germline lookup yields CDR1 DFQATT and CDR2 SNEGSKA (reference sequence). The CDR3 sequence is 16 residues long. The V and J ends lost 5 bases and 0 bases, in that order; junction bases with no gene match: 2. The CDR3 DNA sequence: TGCAGTGCTGGGACTAGCGGGGGGGTAAGCACAGATACGCAGTATTTT. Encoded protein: CSAGTSGGVSTDTQYF.